This paragraph covers one T cell receptor beta chain sequence. The sample is drawn from a study of blood T cell repertoires in COVID-19. Study-wide background: T cells, B-cell-depleted T cells, or PBMCs provided the cDNA or gDNA that served as material.

Assignments of participants to cohorts depended upon their own reported clinical history. J gave up 2 bases and V 4 bases, and 5 bases lay outside the gene matches. The V gene's germline CDR1 is SGHRS and CDR2 YFSETQ. The CDR3 runs to 15 residues. Under the authors' procedure: Estimation of nucleated cell counts relied on the amplification of reference gene primers. Libraries were prepared by immunoSEQ multiplex PCR; TCRdb keeps only in-frame clonotypes and omits some of them. The V and J calls and the clone size are those of that table, but D and trimming were determined from the DNA. The sample consists of a few hundred thousand clones, about 86% of them appearing once.

Sequencing used PBMCs or T cells enriched from blood (not recorded which). The TCR comes from a woman aged 40 to 55 with acute COVID-19. This chain uses TRBV5-1 with TRBJ2-7; 11 bases fit TRBD1. The CDR3 reads CASSPWDRGAYEQYF. The CDR3 DNA reads as TGCGCCAGCAGCCCCTGGGACAGGGGGGCCTACGAGCAGTACTTC.